This T cell receptor beta chain was documented in a study of T-cell memory formation after mild COVID-19. From germline, CDR1 is MNHEY and CDR2 SVGEGT. The CDR3 extends over 12 amino acids. Trimming took 10 bases from V and 5 from J, leaving 13 bases between them. From the 5' RACE reads, TCRdb called clonotypes with MiXCR, one entry per CDR3 protein. The data hold about 81,000 distinct CDR3 sequences, with 25% observed a single time. This sequence was found in a man younger than 35 who had mild COVID-19 (a few samples of this study predate the infection). Cell type and time point are not known. The sequencing input was PBMCs or a T cell subset sorted from them (not recorded which). The rearrangement uses TRBV6-2 or TRBV6-3 and TRBJ2-3; the D gene is possibly TRBD1 (5 bases). The CDR3 here is CATQEGEDTQYF. CDR3 nucleotides: TGTGCCACCCAGGAAGGGGAAGATACGCAGTATTTT.